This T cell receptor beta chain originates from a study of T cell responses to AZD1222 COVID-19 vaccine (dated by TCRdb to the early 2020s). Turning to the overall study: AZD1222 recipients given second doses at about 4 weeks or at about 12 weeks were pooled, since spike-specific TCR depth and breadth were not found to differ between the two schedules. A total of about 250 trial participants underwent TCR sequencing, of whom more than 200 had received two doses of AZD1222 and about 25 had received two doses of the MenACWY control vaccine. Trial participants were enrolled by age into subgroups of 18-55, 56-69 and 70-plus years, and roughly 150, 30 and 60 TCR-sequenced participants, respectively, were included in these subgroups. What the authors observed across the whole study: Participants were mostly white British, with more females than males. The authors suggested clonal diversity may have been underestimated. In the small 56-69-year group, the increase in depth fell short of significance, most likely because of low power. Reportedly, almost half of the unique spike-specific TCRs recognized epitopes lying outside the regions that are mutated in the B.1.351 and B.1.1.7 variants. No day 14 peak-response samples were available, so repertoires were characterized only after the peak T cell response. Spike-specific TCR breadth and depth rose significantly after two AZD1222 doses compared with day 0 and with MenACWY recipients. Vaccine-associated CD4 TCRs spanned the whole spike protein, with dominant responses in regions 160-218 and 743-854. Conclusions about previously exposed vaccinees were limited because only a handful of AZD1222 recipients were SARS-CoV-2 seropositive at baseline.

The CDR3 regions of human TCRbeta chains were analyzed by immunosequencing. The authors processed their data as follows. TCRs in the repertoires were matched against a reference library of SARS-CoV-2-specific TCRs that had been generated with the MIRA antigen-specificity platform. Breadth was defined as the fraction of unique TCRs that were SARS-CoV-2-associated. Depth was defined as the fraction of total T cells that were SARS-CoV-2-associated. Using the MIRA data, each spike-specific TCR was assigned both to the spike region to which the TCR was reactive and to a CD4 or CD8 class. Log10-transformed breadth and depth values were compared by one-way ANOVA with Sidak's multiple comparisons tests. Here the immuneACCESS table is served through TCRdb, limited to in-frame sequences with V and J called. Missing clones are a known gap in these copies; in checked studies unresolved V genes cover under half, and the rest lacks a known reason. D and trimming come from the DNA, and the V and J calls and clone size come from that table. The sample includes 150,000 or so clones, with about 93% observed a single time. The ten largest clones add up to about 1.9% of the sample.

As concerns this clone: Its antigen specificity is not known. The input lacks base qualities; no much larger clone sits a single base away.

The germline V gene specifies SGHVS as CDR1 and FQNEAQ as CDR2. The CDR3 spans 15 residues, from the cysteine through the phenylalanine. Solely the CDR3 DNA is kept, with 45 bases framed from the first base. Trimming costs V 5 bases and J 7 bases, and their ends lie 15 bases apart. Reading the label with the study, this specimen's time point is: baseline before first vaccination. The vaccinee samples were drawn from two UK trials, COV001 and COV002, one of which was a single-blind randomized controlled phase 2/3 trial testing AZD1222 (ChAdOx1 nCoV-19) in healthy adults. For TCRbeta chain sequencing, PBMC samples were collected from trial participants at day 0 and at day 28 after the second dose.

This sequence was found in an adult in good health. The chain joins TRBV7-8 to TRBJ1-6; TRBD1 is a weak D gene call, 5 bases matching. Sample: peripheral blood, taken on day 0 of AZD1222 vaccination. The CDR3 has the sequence CASSAPAGQNSPLHF. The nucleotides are TGTGCCAGCAGCGCCCCGGCAGGGCAAAATTCACCCCTCCACTTT. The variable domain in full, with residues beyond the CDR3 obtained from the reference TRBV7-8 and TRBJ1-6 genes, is GAGVSQSPRYKVAKRGQDVALRCDPISGHVSLFWYQQALGQGPEFLTYFQNEAQLDKSGLPSDRFFAERPEGSVSTLKIQRTQQEDSAVYLCASSAPAGQNSPLHFGNGTRLTVT.